The rows below give T cell receptor beta chains drawn from one sample of a study of T cell repertoires in cytomegalovirus infection. TCRdb reprocessed the reads with MiXCR, giving one entry per CDR3 protein. The sample consists of 680,000 or so distinct CDR3 sequences, less than 40% of them appearing once. The specimen sequenced was PBMCs. The receptors were gathered from a human donor in good health (CMV status not recorded). Some clones in this sample may be carry-over from other donors' samples. The CDR3 runs from the conserved cysteine through the conserved F or W. D genes are given only for firm matches. Clone size is stated in some rows and not others, as once, few, many or a class when expanded.

>.|TRBJ1-3|once|TRBV29-1|17
TGCAGCGTTGAAGTCCCCCGAGGAGGAACTCCGGGAAACACCATATATTTT
CSVEVPRGGTPGNTIYF
>.|TRBJ2-2|.|TRBV7-9|15
TGTGCCAGCAGCCGGGGGACGATGAACACCGGGGAGCTGTTTTTT
CASSRGTMNTGELFF
>TRBD1|TRBJ1-1|many|TRBV7-2|20
TGTGCCAGCAGCCCGAGGGGTGCCGGACAGGGGGCCTCTATGAACACTGAAGCTTTCTTT
CASSPRGAGQGASMNTEAFF
>.|TRBJ2-7|.|TRBV6-6|15
TGTGCCAGCAGTTATGGCGGGCCAAGCTCCTACGAGCAGTACTTC
CASSYGGPSSYEQYF
>.|TRBJ2-3|.|TRBV20-1|12
TGCAGTTCTATAAGGGTCCCAGATACGCAGTATTTT
CSSIRVPDTQYF
>.|TRBJ2-1|few|TRBV14|15
TGTGCCAGCAGCCAAACAGGGTGGGAGGACAATGAGCAGTTCTTC
CASSQTGWEDNEQFF
>.|TRBJ2-2|.|TRBV7-9|14
TGTGCTACGACGTGGGTGTCGAACACCGGGGAGCTGTTTTTT
CATTWVSNTGELFF
>.|TRBJ1-2|.|TRBV7-2|15
TGTGCCAGCAGCTTAGGTGGCAGGGAAGACTATGGCTACACCTTC
CASSLGGREDYGYTF
>TRBD1|TRBJ2-7|.|TRBV28|15
TGTGCCAGCAGTTCCCCGGGACAGGGGGACTACGAGCAGTACTTC
CASSSPGQGDYEQYF
>.|TRBJ2-2|few|TRBV12-3/TRBV12-4|12
TGTGCCAGCAGGGTGTTCACCGGGGAGCTGTTTTTT
CASRVFTGELFF
>.|TRBJ2-4|.|TRBV5-1|16
TGCGCCCGCAGCTTGGCCGTGGGGGACTTGTCGGACATTCAGTACTTC
CARSLAVGDLSDIQYF
>TRBD2|TRBJ2-1|few|TRBV5-4|17
TGTGCCAGCAGCTTGGCCGCGAGGACTAGCGGATACAATGAGCAGTTCTTC
CASSLAARTSGYNEQFF
>.|TRBJ1-1|.|TRBV12-3/TRBV12-4|12
TGTGCCAGCAGTTTACAGAACACTGAATCTTTCTTT
CASSLQNTESFF
>TRBD1|TRBJ1-1|few|TRBV27|15
TGTGCCAGCAGTTTATGGGGACAGGGGGCGTCGGAAGCTTTCTTT
CASSLWGQGASEAFF
>.|TRBJ1-1|many|TRBV4-1|14
TGCGCCAGCAGCCGAGGGTACTTGGGCACTGAAGCTTTCTTT
CASSRGYLGTEAFF
>.|TRBJ2-3|few|TRBV14|13
TGTGCCAGCAGCCAAGGTTACGGAGATACGCAGTATTTT
CASSQGYGDTQYF
>.|TRBJ1-2|few|TRBV9|13
TGTGCCAGCAGCGTAGAAGGGGTTGTCGGCTACACCTTC
CASSVEGVVGYTF
>.|TRBJ1-3|.|TRBV29-1|12
TGCAGCGTTGATGGGCGTGGAAACACCATATATTTT
CSVDGRGNTIYF
>.|TRBJ2-7|.|TRBV19|14
TGTGCCAGTAGTATCGGGGCTCTCGGTAACGAGCAGTACTTC
CASSIGALGNEQYF
>TRBD1|TRBJ1-5|.|TRBV27|19
TGTGCCAGCAGTTTACTAGGCCGAGACAGGGTCGATGGCAATCAGCCCCAGCATTTT
CASSLLGRDRVDGNQPQHF
>.|TRBJ1-2|.|TRBV6-5|14
TGTGCCAGCAGATCAGAAGTCAGTCGGGATGGCTACACCTTC
CASRSEVSRDGYTF
>.|TRBJ1-5|.|TRBV29-1|12
TGCAGCGTCGGGACCGGCGATGGTCCCCAGCATTTT
CSVGTGDGPQHF
>.|TRBJ2-1|many|TRBV7-6|12
TGTGCCAGCAGCTTGGGCCCCGGGGGGCAGTTCTTC
CASSLGPGGQFF
>.|TRBJ2-3|.|TRBV20-1|11
TGCAGTGCTAGAGGGGTAAATACGCAGTATTTT
CSARGVNTQYF
>TRBD1|TRBJ1-1|.|TRBV4-1|17
TGCGCCAGCAGCCCCCCTCGGACAGGCCTAGCAAGGTTTGAAGCTTTCTTT
CASSPPRTGLARFEAFF
>.|TRBJ2-7|.|TRBV5-6|11
TGTGCCAGCAGCTCACCCGGGAAAGAGTACTTC
CASSSPGKEYF
>.|TRBJ1-6|.|TRBV6-1|16
TGTGCCAGCAGCGACTCCCCGAGCTCCTATAATTCACCCCTCCACTTT
CASSDSPSSYNSPLHF
>TRBD1|TRBJ1-2|few|TRBV7-9|16
TGTGCCAGCAGCGTAGAACAGGGGGCATCGAACTATGGCTACACCTTC
CASSVEQGASNYGYTF
>.|TRBJ2-5|many|TRBV7-8|16
TGTGCCAGCAGCCCCCAGCCCCCCCCCAGGGCGGAGACCCAGTACTTC
CASSPQPPPRAETQYF
>.|TRBJ1-3|few|TRBV19|14
TGTGCCAGTAGTATGCTGAACTCTGGAAACACCATATATTTT
CASSMLNSGNTIYF
>TRBD1|TRBJ2-1|.|TRBV6-1|14
TGTGCCAGCGGTAGGGACAGGGCCTACAATGAGCAGTTCTTC
CASGRDRAYNEQFF
>.|TRBJ1-1|once|TRBV29-1|10
TGCAGCGCTGAGTACACTGAAGCTTTCTTT
CSAEYTEAFF
>TRBD2|TRBJ2-1|.|TRBV7-9|16
TGTGCCAGCAGCTTTAGTAGGGGACTAGCGGACAATGAGCAGTTCTTC
CASSFSRGLADNEQFF
>TRBD1|TRBJ1-1|.|TRBV29-1|12
TGCAGCGTGGACAGGGCGAACACTGAAGCTTTCTTT
CSVDRANTEAFF
>TRBD2|TRBJ2-3|.|TRBV7-9|15
TGTGCCAGCAGCCCTGGACGGGGGGTCACAGATACGCAGTATTTT
CASSPGRGVTDTQYF
>TRBD1|TRBJ1-5|.|TRBV4-2|15
TGTGCCAGCAGCCAAGAGGGGACAGGGGTTCAGGCCCAGCATTTT
CASSQEGTGVQAQHF
>TRBD1|TRBJ1-5|.|TRBV10-3|15
TGTGCCACCCAAGGGACAGGGTCTAGCAATCAGCCCCAGCATTTT
CATQGTGSSNQPQHF
>TRBD2|TRBJ2-7|once|TRBV6-5|15
TGTGCCAGCAGTTACCGACTAGCGGGACCCTACGAGCAGTACTTC
CASSYRLAGPYEQYF
>TRBD2|TRBJ2-5|.|TRBV5-6|14
TGTGCCAGCAGCTATAGCGGGAGCAGGCAGACCCAGTACTTC
CASSYSGSRQTQYF
>TRBD1|TRBJ1-1|.|TRBV19|15
TGTGCCAGTAGTTGGGACAGGGGAGTGGGCACTGAAGCTTTCTTT
CASSWDRGVGTEAFF
>TRBD2|TRBJ2-1|.|TRBV27|20
TGTGCCAGCAGTCGAACAACCGGGACTAGCGGGAGGGTGGTCAGCTATGAGCAGTTCTTC
CASSRTTGTSGRVVSYEQFF
>TRBD2|TRBJ2-3|few|TRBV7-9|16
TGTGCCAGCAGCTGGGGAGGGCGGCCTGCCCTGGGTACGCAGTATTTT
CASSWGGRPALGTQYF
>TRBD1|TRBJ1-1|.|TRBV23-1|17
TGCGCCAGCAGTCAATCGCGGACAGGGACCATGAACACTGAAGCTTTCTTT
CASSQSRTGTMNTEAFF
>.|TRBJ2-1|few|TRBV5-6|14
TGTGCCAGCAGCGGGAGCCAGGTTGGGAATGAGCAGTTCTTC
CASSGSQVGNEQFF
>TRBD1|TRBJ2-3|.|TRBV27|17
TGTGCCAGCAGTCTCCAAACCGGGACAGGGCAGTTGGATACGCAGTATTTT
CASSLQTGTGQLDTQYF
>.|TRBJ1-2|.|TRBV19|15
TGTGCCAGTAGTATAGCCTCAGGGAAAGGGTATGGCTACACCTTC
CASSIASGKGYGYTF
>.|TRBJ1-5|once|TRBV19|16
TGTGCCAGTAGTATCAGAAGTCGGGGGAGCAATCAGCCCCAGCATTTT
CASSIRSRGSNQPQHF
>TRBD1|TRBJ1-2|.|TRBV7-9|15
TGTGCCAGCAGCCCTAGACAGGGGGCGAGGTATGGCTACGCCTTC
CASSPRQGARYGYAF
>.|TRBJ1-1|once|TRBV5-6|15
TGTGCCAGCAGCTTGGCGAGAAATTGGGGCGCTGAAGCTTTCTTT
CASSLARNWGAEAFF
>.|TRBJ1-4|few|TRBV6-2/TRBV6-3|19
TGTGCCAGCAGTTACTCGAGAACGGCCCGAGCCAGGGCGGATGAAAAACTGTTTTTT
CASSYSRTARARADEKLFF
>.|TRBJ1-4|.|TRBV7-2|16
TGTGCCAGCAGCTTAGTCCACCTTTCAACTAATGAAAAACTGTTTTTT
CASSLVHLSTNEKLFF
>.|TRBJ1-2|many|TRBV7-9|14
TGTGCCAGCAGCTTACAAGATAGAATCTATGGCTACACCTTC
CASSLQDRIYGYTF
>.|TRBJ1-6|many|TRBV11-1|18
TGTGCCAGCAGCCCCAGGACAGAAGGTTACTCCTATAATTCACCCCTCCACTTT
CASSPRTEGYSYNSPLHF
>TRBD2|TRBJ2-7|few|TRBV7-2|17
TGTGCCAGCAGCTTAGCGAGTGGACTAGCGGGAGCCGGCGAGCAGTACTTC
CASSLASGLAGAGEQYF
>TRBD1|TRBJ2-6|.|TRBV5-4|17
TGTGCCAGCAGCTTAGACAGGGGATCCTCTGGGGCCAACGTCCTGACTTTC
CASSLDRGSSGANVLTF
>.|TRBJ1-6|.|TRBV10-3|13
TGTGCCATCAGCGGACAGTATAATTCACCCCTCCACTTT
CAISGQYNSPLHF
>.|TRBJ2-2|.|TRBV9|16
TGTGCCAGCAGCGTTTCTCTTCAGGGGCGTACCGGGGAGCTGTTTTTT
CASSVSLQGRTGELFF
>.|TRBJ2-7|few|TRBV19|15
TGTGCCAGTAGTATCGCCGGGGCCGCTGACTACGAGCAGTACTTC
CASSIAGAADYEQYF
>TRBD2|TRBJ2-1|.|TRBV19|15
TGTGCCAGTAGTGCTACTAGCGGGAGTAACAATGATCAGTTCTTC
CASSATSGSNNDQFF